The sequence of this TCR beta chain was determined in a study of circulating CD8 cells and anti-PD-1 response in melanoma. TCR libraries were prepared from about 15 ng of total RNA with the QIAseq Immune Repertoire TCR panel. TCRdb recomputed calls from the reads with MiXCR, one row per CDR3 protein. The sample holds a few hundred distinct CDR3 sequences; under 11% are singletons and the top ten take 58%. Live CD3+CD8+TCRalphabeta+ cells were sorted into four subsets by PD-1 and/or TIGIT. This clonotype was counted a few times. The source is a human donor with melanoma. Sequencing was performed on CD8+ T cells from PBMCs, taken at baseline or after one month of anti-PD-1 therapy (not recorded which).

The CDR3 region is CASNLFGTGGNTEAFF. CDR3 coding DNA: TGTGCCAGCAACTTATTCGGGACAGGGGGCAACACTGAAGCTTTCTTT. The rearrangement joins TRBV5-6 to TRBJ1-1; 12 bases agree with TRBD1. The V and J ends lost 6 bases and 2 bases, in that order; junction bases with no gene match: 8. The CDR3 sequence is 16 residues long. CDR1 is SGHDT and CDR2 is YYEEEE in the germline V gene.